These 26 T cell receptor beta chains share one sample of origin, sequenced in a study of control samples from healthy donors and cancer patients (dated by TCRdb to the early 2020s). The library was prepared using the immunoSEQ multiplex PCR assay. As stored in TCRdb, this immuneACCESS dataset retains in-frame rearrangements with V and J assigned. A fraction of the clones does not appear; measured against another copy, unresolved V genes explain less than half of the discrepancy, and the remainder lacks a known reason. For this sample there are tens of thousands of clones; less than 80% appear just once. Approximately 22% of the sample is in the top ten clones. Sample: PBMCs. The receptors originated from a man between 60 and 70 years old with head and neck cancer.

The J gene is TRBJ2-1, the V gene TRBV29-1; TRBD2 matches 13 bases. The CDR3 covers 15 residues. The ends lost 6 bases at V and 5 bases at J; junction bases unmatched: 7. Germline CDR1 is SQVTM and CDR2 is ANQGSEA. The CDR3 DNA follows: TGCAGCGTGGGTCGGACTAGCGGGAGCAACAATGAGCAGTTCTTC. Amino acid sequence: CSVGRTSGSNNEQFF.

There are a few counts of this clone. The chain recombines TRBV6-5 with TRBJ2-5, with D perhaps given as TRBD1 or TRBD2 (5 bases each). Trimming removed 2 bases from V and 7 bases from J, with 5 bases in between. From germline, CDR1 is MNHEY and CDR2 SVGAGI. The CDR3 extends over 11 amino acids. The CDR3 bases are TGTGCCAGCAGTTACGGGGGGACCCAGTACTTC. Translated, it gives CASSYGGTQYF.

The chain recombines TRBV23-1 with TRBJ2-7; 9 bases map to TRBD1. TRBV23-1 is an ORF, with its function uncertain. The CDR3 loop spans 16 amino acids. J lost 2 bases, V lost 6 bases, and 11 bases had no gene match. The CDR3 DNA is TGCGCCAGCAGCCGAACTACAGGGGGCGAAGCCTACGAGCAGTACTTC. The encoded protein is CASSRTTGGEAYEQYF.

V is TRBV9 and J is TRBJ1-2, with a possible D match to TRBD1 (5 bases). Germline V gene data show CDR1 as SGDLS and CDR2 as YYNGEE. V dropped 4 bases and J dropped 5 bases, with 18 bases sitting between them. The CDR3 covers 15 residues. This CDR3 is CASSTRGVSRYGYTF. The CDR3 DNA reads TGTGCCAGCAGCACCAGAGGGGTTTCAAGGTATGGCTACACCTTC.

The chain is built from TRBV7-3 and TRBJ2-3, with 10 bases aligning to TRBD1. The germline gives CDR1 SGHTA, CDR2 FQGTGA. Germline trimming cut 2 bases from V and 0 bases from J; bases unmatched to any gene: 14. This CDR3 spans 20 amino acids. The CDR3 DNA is TGTGCCAGCAGCTTACCCCTCGGGACAGGGGAACCATCTAGCACAGATACGCAGTATTTT. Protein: CASSLPLGTGEPSSTDTQYF.

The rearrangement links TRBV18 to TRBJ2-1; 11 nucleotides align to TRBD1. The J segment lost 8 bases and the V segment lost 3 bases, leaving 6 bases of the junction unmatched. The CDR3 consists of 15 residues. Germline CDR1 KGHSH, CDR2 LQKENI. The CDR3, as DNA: TGTGCCAGCTCACCGCCGGGACAGGGGGGATATGAGCAGTTCTTC. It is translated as CASSPPGQGGYEQFF.

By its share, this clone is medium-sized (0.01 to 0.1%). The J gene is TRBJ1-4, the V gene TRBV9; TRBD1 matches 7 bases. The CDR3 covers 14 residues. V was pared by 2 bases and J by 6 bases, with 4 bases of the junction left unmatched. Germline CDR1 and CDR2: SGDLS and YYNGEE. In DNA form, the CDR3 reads TGTGCCAGCAGCGTGGGGACAGTTCATGAAAAACTGTTTTTT. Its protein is CASSVGTVHEKLFF.

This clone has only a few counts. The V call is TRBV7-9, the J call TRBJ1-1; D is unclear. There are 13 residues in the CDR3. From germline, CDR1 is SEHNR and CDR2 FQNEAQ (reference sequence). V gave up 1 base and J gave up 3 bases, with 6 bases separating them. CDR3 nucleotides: TGTGCCAGCAGCTTAGAGGCTGACACTGAAGCTTTCTTT. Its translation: CASSLEADTEAFF.

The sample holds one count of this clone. In DNA form, the CDR3 reads TGTGCCAGCAGCCCCTCTAGGGCATATGGCTACACCTTC. The encoded protein is CASSPSRAYGYTF. V and J are TRBV5-6 and TRBJ1-2; no clear D gene. Trimming cost V 4 bases and J 5 bases, with 12 bases left between them. This CDR3 comprises 13 residues. Per the germline V gene, CDR1 is SGHDT and CDR2 is YYEEEE.

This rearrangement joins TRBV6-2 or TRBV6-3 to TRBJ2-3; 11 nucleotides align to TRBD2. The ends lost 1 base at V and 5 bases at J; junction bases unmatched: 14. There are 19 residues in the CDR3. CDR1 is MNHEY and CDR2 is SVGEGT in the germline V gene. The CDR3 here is CASSYFPQLAGAVEDTQYF. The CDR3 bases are TGTGCCAGCAGTTACTTCCCCCAACTAGCGGGAGCCGTAGAAGATACGCAGTATTTT.

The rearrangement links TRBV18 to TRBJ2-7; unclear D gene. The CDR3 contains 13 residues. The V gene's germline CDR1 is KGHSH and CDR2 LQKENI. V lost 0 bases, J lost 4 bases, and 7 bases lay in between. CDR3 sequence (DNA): TGTGCCAGCTCACCACCGGAAAAGTACGAGCAGTACTTC. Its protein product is CASSPPEKYEQYF.

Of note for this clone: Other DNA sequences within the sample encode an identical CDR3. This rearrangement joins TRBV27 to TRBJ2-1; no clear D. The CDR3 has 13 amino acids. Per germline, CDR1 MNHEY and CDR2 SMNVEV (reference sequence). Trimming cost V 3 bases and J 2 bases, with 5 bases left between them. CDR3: CASSFRTYNEQFF. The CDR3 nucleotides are TGTGCCAGCAGTTTCCGAACCTACAATGAGCAGTTCTTC.

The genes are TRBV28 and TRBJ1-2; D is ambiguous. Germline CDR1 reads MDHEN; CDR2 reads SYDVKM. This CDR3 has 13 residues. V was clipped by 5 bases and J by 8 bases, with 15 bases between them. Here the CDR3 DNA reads TGTGCCAGCAGTACCCTAGGAGGAGCGGGCTACACCTTC. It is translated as CASSTLGGAGYTF.

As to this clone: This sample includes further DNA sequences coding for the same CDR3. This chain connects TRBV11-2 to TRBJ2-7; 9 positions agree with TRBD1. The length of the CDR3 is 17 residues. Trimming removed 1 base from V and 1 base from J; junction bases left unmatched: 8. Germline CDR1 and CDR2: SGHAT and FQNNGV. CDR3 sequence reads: CASSLVGSGTGSYEQYF. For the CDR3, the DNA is TGTGCCAGCAGCTTAGTCGGATCCGGGACAGGGTCCTACGAGCAGTACTTC.

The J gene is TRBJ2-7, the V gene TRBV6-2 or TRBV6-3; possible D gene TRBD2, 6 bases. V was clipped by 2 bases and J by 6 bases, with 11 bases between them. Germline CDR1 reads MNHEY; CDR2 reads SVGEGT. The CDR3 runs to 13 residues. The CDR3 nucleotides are TGTGCCAGCAGTTACACGGGAGACGTCGAGCAGTACTTC. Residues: CASSYTGDVEQYF.

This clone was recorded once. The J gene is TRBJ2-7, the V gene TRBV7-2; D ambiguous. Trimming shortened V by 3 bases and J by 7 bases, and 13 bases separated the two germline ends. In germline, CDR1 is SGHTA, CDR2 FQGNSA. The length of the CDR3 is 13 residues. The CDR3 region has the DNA TGTGCCAGCAGCTTTGGCTTCTCCACGGAGCAGTACTTC. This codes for CASSFGFSTEQYF.

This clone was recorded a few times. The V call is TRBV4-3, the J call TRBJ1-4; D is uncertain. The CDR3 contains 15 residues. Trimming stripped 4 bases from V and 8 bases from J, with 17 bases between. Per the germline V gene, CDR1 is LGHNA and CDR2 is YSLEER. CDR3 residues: CASSLNPGGAEKLFF. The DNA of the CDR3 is TGCGCCAGCAGCCTGAACCCGGGAGGAGCGGAAAAACTGTTTTTT.

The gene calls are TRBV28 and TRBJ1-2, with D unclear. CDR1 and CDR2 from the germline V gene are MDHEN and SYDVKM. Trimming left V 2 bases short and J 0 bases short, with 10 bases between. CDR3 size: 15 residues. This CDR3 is CASSLGLPANYGYTF. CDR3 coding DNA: TGTGCCAGCAGTTTAGGGTTACCAGCTAACTATGGCTACACCTTC.

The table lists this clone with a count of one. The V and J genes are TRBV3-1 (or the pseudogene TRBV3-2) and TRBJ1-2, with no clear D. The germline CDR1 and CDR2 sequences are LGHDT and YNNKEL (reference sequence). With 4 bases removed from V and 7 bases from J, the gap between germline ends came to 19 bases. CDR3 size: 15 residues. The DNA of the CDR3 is TGTGCCAGCAGCCTCGCAACACCTCGCCTGTCTGGCTACACCTTC. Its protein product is CASSLATPRLSGYTF.

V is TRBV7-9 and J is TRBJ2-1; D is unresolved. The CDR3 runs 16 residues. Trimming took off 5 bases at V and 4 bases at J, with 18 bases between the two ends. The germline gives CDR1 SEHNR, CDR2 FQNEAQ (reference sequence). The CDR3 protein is CASSPRARGSYNEQFF. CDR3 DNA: TGTGCCAGCAGCCCAAGGGCCCGTGGAAGTTACAATGAGCAGTTCTTC.

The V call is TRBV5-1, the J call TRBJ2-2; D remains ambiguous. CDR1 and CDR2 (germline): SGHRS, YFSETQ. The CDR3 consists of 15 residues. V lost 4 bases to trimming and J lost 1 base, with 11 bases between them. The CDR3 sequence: CASSPGSKNTGELFF. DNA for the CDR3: TGCGCCAGCAGCCCCGGATCTAAGAACACCGGGGAGCTGTTTTTT.

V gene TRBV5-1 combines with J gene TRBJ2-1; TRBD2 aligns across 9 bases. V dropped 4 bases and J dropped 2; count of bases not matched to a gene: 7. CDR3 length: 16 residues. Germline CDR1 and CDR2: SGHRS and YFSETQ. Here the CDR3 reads CASSQARGGTYNEQFF. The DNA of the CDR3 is TGCGCCAGCAGCCAGGCGCGGGGGGGCACCTACAATGAGCAGTTCTTC.

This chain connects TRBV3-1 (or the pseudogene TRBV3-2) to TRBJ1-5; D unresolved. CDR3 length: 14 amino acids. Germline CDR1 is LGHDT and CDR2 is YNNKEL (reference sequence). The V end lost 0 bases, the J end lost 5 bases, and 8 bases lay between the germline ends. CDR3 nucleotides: TGTGCCAGCAGCCAAGATATGGGCGATCAGCCCCAGCATTTT. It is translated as CASSQDMGDQPQHF.

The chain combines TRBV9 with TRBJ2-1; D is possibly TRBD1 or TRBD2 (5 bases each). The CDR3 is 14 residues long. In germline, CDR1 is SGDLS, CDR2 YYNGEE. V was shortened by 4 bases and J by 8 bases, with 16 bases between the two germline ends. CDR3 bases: TGTGCCAGCAGCCCAGGGACGCCTGGCGATGAGCAGTTCTTC. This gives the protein CASSPGTPGDEQFF.

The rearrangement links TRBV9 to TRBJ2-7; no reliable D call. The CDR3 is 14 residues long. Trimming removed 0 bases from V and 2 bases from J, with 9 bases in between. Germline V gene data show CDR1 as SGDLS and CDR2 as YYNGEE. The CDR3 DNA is TGTGCCAGCAGCGTAGGGGGAATGACCTACGAGCAGTACTTC. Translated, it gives CASSVGGMTYEQYF.

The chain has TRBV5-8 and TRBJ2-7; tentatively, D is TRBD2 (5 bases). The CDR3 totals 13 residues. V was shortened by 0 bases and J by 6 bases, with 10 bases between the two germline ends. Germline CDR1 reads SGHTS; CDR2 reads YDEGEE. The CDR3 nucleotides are TGTGCCAGCAGCTTGGGTCGGGGTGGCGAGCAGTACTTC. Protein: CASSLGRGGEQYF.